This TCR beta chain originates from a study of blood T cells in healthy people across ages. Through a sample-barcoded 5' primer and a J-beta primer mix, a second PCR was run for about 6 to 12 cycles. TCRdb reanalysed the 5' RACE reads using MiXCR and keeps one entry per CDR3 protein. This sample has roughly 800,000 distinct CDR3 sequences, with roughly 25% found just once. This CDR3 has 14 residues. Germline values: CDR1 SGDLS, CDR2 YYNGEE. Deletions cut 0 bases from V and 0 bases from J, with 7 bases between. This clonotype was seen once. These data were also filed under a second study, of T cells of mothers and their children. That publication notes: The yield was over 9 million TCR beta CDR3 reads from each mother and approximately 2.8 million from each child.

The rearrangement joins TRBV9 to TRBJ2-7, with D hard to call. The specimen was blood. This TCR came from a boy younger than 18 in good health. CDR3 DNA sequence: TGTGCCAGCAGCGTAGTTGTTGACTCCTACGAGCAGTACTTC. Its protein product is CASSVVVDSYEQYF. The whole variable domain, filled in from reference TRBV9 and TRBJ2-7, reads DSGVTQTPKHLITATGQRVTLRCSPRSGDLSVYWYQQSLDQGLQFLIQYYNGEERAKGNILERFSAQQFPDLHSELNLSSLELGDSALYFCASSVVVDSYEQYFGPGTRLTVT.